This T cell receptor (beta chain) was found in a study of identical twins. Study findings and constraints: Twin pairs had excess sharing that was weaker in beta out-of-frame sequences. Monozygotic twin pairs showed more out-of-frame TCR alpha sharing than models estimated. Out-of-frame alpha sequences common to twins exhibited an excess of low generation probability.

A universal primer site came from template switching; cDNA carried unique molecular identifiers. TCRdb ran MiXCR on the 5' RACE reads and lists one entry per CDR3 protein. The table includes approximately 700,000 distinct CDR3 sequences, roughly 6.2% detected once. V lost 3 bases to trimming and J lost 11 bases, with 13 bases between them. This CDR3 has 12 residues. Germline V gives CDR1 MDHEN, CDR2 SYDVKM. This clonotype has a single count. What it recognizes is unknown. This rearrangement joins TRBV28 to TRBJ1-1, with D possibly being TRBD1 (6 bases). This TCR came from a man aged 18-30 years in good health. Sequencing input: naive T cells sorted from blood. The CDR3 loop reads CASSLGRGLAFF. The CDR3 DNA follows: TGTGCCAGCAGTTTGGGGCGGGGGCTTGCTTTCTTT.